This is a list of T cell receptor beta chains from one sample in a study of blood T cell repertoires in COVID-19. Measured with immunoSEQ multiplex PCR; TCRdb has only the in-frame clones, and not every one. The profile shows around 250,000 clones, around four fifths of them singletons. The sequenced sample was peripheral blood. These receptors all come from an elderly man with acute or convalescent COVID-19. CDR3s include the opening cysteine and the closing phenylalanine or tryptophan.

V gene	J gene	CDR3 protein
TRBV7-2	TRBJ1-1	CASSLGRGGNTEAFF
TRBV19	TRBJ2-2	CASSIAAGAGELFF
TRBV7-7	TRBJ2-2	CASSQGQNTGELFF
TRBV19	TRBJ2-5	CASSENAGPRETQYF
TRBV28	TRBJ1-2	CASRTDRRYGYTF
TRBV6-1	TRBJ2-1	CASSDALSGTYNEQFF
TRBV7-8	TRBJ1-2	CASSYLDKSSAGYTF
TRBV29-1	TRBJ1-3	CSVVQDRSGNTIYF
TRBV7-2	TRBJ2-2	CASSPPGLLGTGELFF
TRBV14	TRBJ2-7	CASSQVETGFYEQYF
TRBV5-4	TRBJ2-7	CASSPRSGESYEQYF
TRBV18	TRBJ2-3	CASSPLGRAGDTQYF
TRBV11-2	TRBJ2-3	CASSMRSSADTQYF
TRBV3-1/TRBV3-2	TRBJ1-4	CASSLGQGGEKLFF
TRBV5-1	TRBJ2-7	CASSRQGTSGGGYEQYF
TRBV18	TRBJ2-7	CASSRGGEQYF
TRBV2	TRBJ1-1	CASSASGLNTEAFF
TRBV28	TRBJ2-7	CASSGSGATKRKYF
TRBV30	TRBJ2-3	CASTTSLYTDTQYF
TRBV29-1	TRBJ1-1	CSVTDRGTEAFF
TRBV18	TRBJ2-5	CASSPRLQETQYF
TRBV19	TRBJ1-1	CASFVAGTGNSEAFF
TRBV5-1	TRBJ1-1	CASSLEGAWTEAFF
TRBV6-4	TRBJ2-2	CASSESFGTGNTGELFF
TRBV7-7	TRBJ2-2	CASSLGGGGTGELFF
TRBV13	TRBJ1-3	CASSFRTGLASGNTIYF
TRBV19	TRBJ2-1	CASKTGGDSYNEQFF
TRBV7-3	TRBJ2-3	CASSFTGPTDTQYF
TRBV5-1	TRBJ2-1	CASSWETGQGAYNEQFF
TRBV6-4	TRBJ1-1	CASIRDTGLSTEAFF
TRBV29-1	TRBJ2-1	CSGSGTVNEQFF
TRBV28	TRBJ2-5	CASSPLPGGGSQETQYF
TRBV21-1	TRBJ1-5	CASSKEWGGIGNQPQHF
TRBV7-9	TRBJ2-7	CASSRGTSSHEQYF
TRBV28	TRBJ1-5	CASSTPGGNQPQHF
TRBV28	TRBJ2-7	CASKGSSGTPSYEQYF
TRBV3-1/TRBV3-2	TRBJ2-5	CASRATGNQETQYF
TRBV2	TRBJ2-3	CASSLLTGLDTQYF
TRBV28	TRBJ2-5	CASSLSNPGLFDF
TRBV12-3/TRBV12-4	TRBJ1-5	CASATVNNQPQHF
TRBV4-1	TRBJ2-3	CASSQDMASLDTQYF
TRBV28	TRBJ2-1	CASSPTGAYNEQFF
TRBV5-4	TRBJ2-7	CASMAGLTDYEQYF
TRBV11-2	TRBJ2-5	CASSPRDSRETQYF
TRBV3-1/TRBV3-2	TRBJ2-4	CASSQEAGVRNIQYF
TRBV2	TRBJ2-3	CASSSGTPHGNTQYF
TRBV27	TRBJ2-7	CASSSYRDSYEQYF
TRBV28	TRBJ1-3	CASTLRSGWVNTIYF
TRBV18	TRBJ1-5	CASSPMGADQPQHF
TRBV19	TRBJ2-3	CASSVPGLAGRGDTQYF
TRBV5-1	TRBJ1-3	CASSLWGQRSSGNTIYF
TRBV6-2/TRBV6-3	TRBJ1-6	CASSSLNSPLHF
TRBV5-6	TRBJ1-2	CASSSTGYGYTF
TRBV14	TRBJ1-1	CASSQATAGATEAFF
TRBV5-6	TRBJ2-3	CASSSQPTDTQYF
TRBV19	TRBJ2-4	CASSIPSPTGGKNIQYF
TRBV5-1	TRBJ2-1	CASTGGGGSSYNEQFF
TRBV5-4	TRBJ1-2	CASSSASGLVNYGYTF
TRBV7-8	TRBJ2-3	CASSSSTAGTTDTQYF